These 23 T cell receptor beta chains came from one sample sequenced in a study of T cells after yellow fever vaccination. TCRdb passed the 5' RACE reads through MiXCR, listing each CDR3 protein once. There are approximately 130,000 distinct CDR3 sequences in the sample; roughly 15% occur only once, and about 40% lies in the top ten. The sequences come from CD8+ T cells sorted from PBMCs, collected 5 days after the yellow fever booster vaccination. These receptors all stem from a man between 18 and 35 years old who received the YFV17D yellow fever vaccine.

This clonotype showed up many times. The chain recombines TRBV7-9 with TRBJ2-1, with a weak D call TRBD1 (5 bases). This CDR3 region has 14 residues. The ends were cut back, 2 bases at V and 8 bases at J, with 13 bases in the middle. Germline values: CDR1 SEHNR, CDR2 FQNEAQ (reference sequence). DNA for the CDR3: TGTGCCAGCAGCTTATCAGGGTTCCCGCATGAGCAGTTCTTC. Protein product: CASSLSGFPHEQFF.

This clonotype was counted a few times. As DNA, the CDR3 is TGTGCCAGCAGCGTATCCTACAATGAGCAGTTCTTC. As protein: CASSVSYNEQFF. J is TRBJ2-1 and V is TRBV9; D unresolved. Germline CDR1 is SGDLS and CDR2 is YYNGEE. The CDR3 is 12 residues long. V lost 1 base and J 1 base, leaving 0 bases between the germline ends.

The DNA of the CDR3 is TGTGCCAGCAGCTTAGGATCAGGGGGAGAGACCCAGTACTTC. Encoded protein: CASSLGSGGETQYF. This chain joins TRBV7-2 and TRBJ2-5; 7 nucleotides agree with TRBD1. Germline V gene lookup returns CDR1 SGHTA and CDR2 FQGNSA. The CDR3 covers 14 residues. J lost 4 bases, V lost 1 base, and 3 bases had no gene match.

This clonotype was recorded a few times. The chain joins TRBV7-2 to TRBJ2-3, with D tentatively TRBD1 or TRBD2 (6 bases each). The CDR3 totals 16 residues. Germline CDR1 reads SGHTA; CDR2 reads FQGNSA. V dropped 7 bases and J dropped 5 bases, with 22 bases sitting between them. DNA for the CDR3: TGTGCCAGCACCCTGCGGTCCCGGGGGCCCCGAGATACGCAGTATTTT. It codes for CASTLRSRGPRDTQYF.

V gene TRBV5-1 combines with J gene TRBJ1-2; 8 positions match TRBD1. The CDR3 is 14 amino acids. The V segment lost 4 bases and the J segment 5 bases; nucleotides outside the gene matches: 7. The germline CDR1 and CDR2 sequences are SGHRS and YFSETQ. CDR3 sequence reads: CASSPGQGLYGYTF. CDR3 DNA: TGCGCCAGCAGCCCCGGACAGGGACTATATGGCTACACCTTC.

The chain joins TRBV6-1 to TRBJ1-1, with TRBD1 matching 10 bases. J gave up 7 bases and V 6 bases, and 8 bases lay outside the gene matches. The CDR3 is 14 residues long. In germline, CDR1 is MNHNS, CDR2 SASEGT. CDR3 coding DNA: TGTGCCAGCAGAGAATGGGGACAGGGGAATGAAGCTTTCTTT. It encodes CASREWGQGNEAFF.

This clonotype has just a few counts. V gene TRBV4-3 combines with J gene TRBJ1-2, with a weak D call TRBD1 (5 bases). The germline V gene encodes CDR1 LGHNA and CDR2 YSLEER. The CDR3 runs to 15 residues. V was clipped by 1 base and J by 4 bases, with 13 bases between them. The CDR3 coding sequence is TGCGCCAGCAGCCAAGTAGGGGATTCTCGCTATGGCTACACCTTC. Residues: CASSQVGDSRYGYTF.

V and J are TRBV11-2 and TRBJ2-1, with D possibly TRBD2 on 5 matching bases. The CDR3 has 13 amino acids. V lost 5 bases and J 6 bases, leaving 11 bases between the germline ends. Germline CDR1 is SGHAT and CDR2 is FQNNGV. As DNA, the CDR3 is TGTGCCAGCAGCCAAGAGGGCTTCAATGAGCAGTTCTTC. This translates into CASSQEGFNEQFF.

The V call is TRBV5-1, the J call TRBJ2-1; TRBD2 matches 15 bases. CDR1 is SGHRS, CDR2 YFSETQ, per germline. Trimming at V came to 6 bases and at J to 6 bases, leaving 7 bases not matched to a gene. The length of the CDR3 is 16 residues. CDR3 protein: CASIARTSGGGNEQFF. DNA of the CDR3: TGCGCCAGCATCGCCCGGACTAGCGGGGGGGGCAATGAGCAGTTCTTC.

This clonotype has just a few counts. The rearrangement links TRBV11-1 to TRBJ2-2; D gene ambiguous. Looked up from germline, CDR1 is SGHAT and CDR2 is FQDESV (reference sequence). Trimming pared 3 bases from V and 4 bases from J, leaving 15 bases between. The CDR3 sequence is 16 residues long. The CDR3 nucleotides read TGTGCCAGCAGCTTCTGGCTAGTTCTTGGCACCGGGGAGCTGTTTTTT. It yields the protein CASSFWLVLGTGELFF.

The V call is TRBV20-1, the J call TRBJ2-7; a weak D match, TRBD2 (5 bases). V gave up 0 bases and J gave up 3 bases, with 9 bases separating them. This CDR3 has 13 amino acids. Germline V gives CDR1 DFQATT, CDR2 SNEGSKA (reference sequence). As DNA, the CDR3 is TGCAGTGCTAGAGAGAGGGAAAACTACGAGCAGTACGTC. Translation: CSARERENYEQYV.

The J gene is TRBJ2-1, the V gene TRBV20-1; D is uncertain. V lost 3 bases and J 6 bases, leaving 15 bases between the germline ends. CDR1 is DFQATT, CDR2 SNEGSKA, per germline (reference sequence). The CDR3 is 14 residues long. CDR3 bases: TGCAGTGCTAGGTTGCATCTATCGGTCAATGAGCAGTTCTTC. It specifies CSARLHLSVNEQFF.

This clonotype was observed a handful of times. The chain links TRBV4-1 to TRBJ2-1; unclear D gene. CDR3 size: 13 residues. Germline-derived CDR1 and CDR2 are MGHRA and YSYEKL. Trimming pared 2 bases from V and 6 bases from J, leaving 8 bases between. The CDR3 DNA follows: TGCGCCAGCAGCCAACCCCGGGCCAATGAGCAGTTCTTC. The encoded protein is CASSQPRANEQFF.

The table lists this clonotype with a few counts. The chain uses TRBV27 and TRBJ1-2; D unclear. V lost 2 bases, J lost 2 bases, and 9 bases lay in between. This CDR3 has 14 residues. Per germline, CDR1 MNHEY and CDR2 SMNVEV (reference sequence). The DNA of the CDR3 is TGTGCCAGCAGTTTAGCGATGGCGAACTATGGCTACACCTTC. This translates into CASSLAMANYGYTF.

In this sample, this clonotype turned up a few times. CDR3 protein: CASSQVEGARAGANVLTF. CDR3 nucleotides: TGCGCCAGCAGCCAAGTTGAGGGCGCGCGTGCCGGGGCCAACGTCCTGACTTTC. V usage is TRBV4-1 and J usage is TRBJ2-6, with D perhaps TRBD2 (5 bases). The CDR3 sequence is 18 residues long. Germline CDR1 is MGHRA and CDR2 is YSYEKL. Trimming shortened V by 1 base and J by 4 bases, and 17 bases separated the two germline ends.

As for this clonotype: This may be a read error, as it is one base from a much larger clone. The gene calls are TRBV7-9 and TRBJ1-6; D gene unclear. The CDR3 length is 12 residues. V was cut by 2 bases and J by 7 bases, with 3 bases left in between. Germline V gene sequence: CDR1 SEHNR, CDR2 FQNEAQ (reference sequence). The CDR3 is CASSLQNSPLHF. The DNA of the CDR3 is TGTGCCAGCAGCTTACAGAATTCACCCCTCCACTTT.

The rearrangement links TRBV7-2 to TRBJ2-7; 9 bases map to TRBD2. The germline V gene has CDR1 SGHTA and CDR2 FQGNSA. The CDR3 contains 15 residues. Trimming removed 1 base from V and 3 bases from J; junction bases left unmatched: 4. Here the CDR3 DNA reads TGTGCCAGCAGCTTAGTTAGCGGGGGATTCTACGAGCAGTACTTC. It codes for CASSLVSGGFYEQYF.

This clonotype was seen more than once but under ten times. This chain links TRBV11-2 with TRBJ2-5, with D possibly called TRBD1 or TRBD2 (6 bases each). Trimming removed 5 bases from V and 5 bases from J, with 21 bases in between. CDR3 length: 16 residues. Germline V gene lookup returns CDR1 SGHAT and CDR2 FQNNGV. The CDR3 DNA reads TGTGCCAGCAGCGGGGGGCGCGGCCTGGGGCGCGAGACCCAGTACTTC. It encodes CASSGGRGLGRETQYF.

In this sample, this clonotype turned up a few times. This chain joins TRBV12-3 or TRBV12-4 and TRBJ2-2; D is possibly TRBD2 (5 bases). CDR3 length: 15 amino acids. V shed 7 bases and J shed 1 base, with 13 bases lying between them. The CDR3 nucleotides read TGTGCCAGCAAGGACTCCCTTTTGAACACCGGGGAGCTGTTTTTT. Amino acids: CASKDSLLNTGELFF.

This clonotype was counted many times. The rearrangement links TRBV7-6 to TRBJ1-4; 7 nucleotides align to TRBD1. This CDR3 is built from 15 residues. CDR1 SGHVS and CDR2 FNYEAQ come from the germline V gene. Losses at the gene ends were 1 base for V and 4 bases for J; bases not matched to a gene: 3. The CDR3 DNA is TGTGCCAGCAGCTTAGAAGGGGACAGTAATGAAAAACTGTTTTTT. Translating it yields CASSLEGDSNEKLFF.

This clonotype was observed a few times. This chain joins TRBV7-9 and TRBJ2-7, with 7 bases aligning to TRBD1. The germline V gene encodes CDR1 SEHNR and CDR2 FQNEAQ (reference sequence). V lost 5 bases and J lost 3; bases outside the gene matches: 7. This CDR3 comprises 14 residues. DNA for the CDR3: TGTGCCAGCAGCCCCTCAGGGGGATTCTACGAGCAGTACGTC. It translates to CASSPSGGFYEQYV.

This rearrangement joins TRBV7-8 to TRBJ2-7; D is unclear. This CDR3 contains 14 residues. Looked up from germline, CDR1 is SGHVS and CDR2 is FQNEAQ. The germline V and J ends were trimmed by 1 base and 9 bases, with 16 bases remaining between them. Here the CDR3 reads CASSLDTEVTRQYF. For the CDR3, the DNA is TGTGCCAGCAGCTTAGATACAGAGGTCACGCGGCAGTACTTC.

This clonotype was detected only a few times. The chain links TRBV4-1 to TRBJ2-3; D might be TRBD2 (6 bases). The V end lost 3 bases, the J end lost 6 bases, and 16 bases lay between the germline ends. CDR3 length: 15 residues. Germline-derived CDR1 and CDR2 are MGHRA and YSYEKL. Here the CDR3 reads CASSHEDGGADTQYF. As DNA, the CDR3 is TGCGCCAGCAGCCATGAGGACGGGGGTGCCGATACGCAGTATTTT.